This TCR beta chain was obtained from a study of cytomegalovirus exposure and HLA in healthy donors. The wider study: Prior work identified about 120 million unique TCR beta sequences in roughly 190 million T cells.

This CDR3 has 17 residues. V dropped 4 bases and J dropped 4; count of bases not matched to a gene: 12. Germline lookup yields CDR1 SGHNT and CDR2 YYREEE (reference sequence). This clone was picked up one time. Its antigen remains unidentified. General study results and limits: A later analysis linked a missense variant in DCLRE1C to the trimming of TCR beta V and J genes. In a later analysis, the majority of CMV-associated beta chains seemingly showed HLA restriction. Some highly shared sequence variants likely arose as a pipeline artifact.

Both 60 Vbeta primers and 13 Jbeta primers went into the PCR. Assay: immunoSEQ multiplex PCR; the TCRdb copy retains only in-frame clones and omits some. The sample yields just over 150,000 clones, around 80% seen once. The V call is TRBV5-4, the J call TRBJ2-1; 9 positions agree with TRBD2. The sequence was obtained from a male donor in good health and CMV-seropositive. Input material: PBMCs. The CDR3 DNA sequence: TGTGCCAGCAGCGAGGGACTAGCCCGTGGAAATTACAATGAGCAGTTCTTC. This translates into CASSEGLARGNYNEQFF.